This T cell receptor (beta chain) was profiled in a study of cytomegalovirus exposure and HLA in healthy donors. V shed 9 bases, J shed 0 bases, and the junction held 8 bases outside the gene matches. CDR3 length: 15 amino acids. Germline loops: CDR1 MDHEN, CDR2 SYDVKM. The PCR had 60 Vbeta and 13 Jbeta primers. Using immunoSEQ multiplex PCR, the repertoire was profiled, and TCRdb retains in-frame clones only, with some absent. The sample has about 55,000 clones. The receptor comes from a woman aged 60-75 years in good health and CMV-seropositive. Sequenced material: PBMCs. This rearrangement joins TRBV28 to TRBJ1-5, with 7 positions matching TRBD1. In DNA form, the CDR3 reads TGTGCCAGTTATGAACAGGGGCATAGCAATCAGCCCCAGCATTTT. Translating gives CASYEQGHSNQPQHF.